The present entry profiles one TCR beta chain with its context. There is no known antigen for this receptor. No base qualities exist here, and no much larger clone lies one base off it. Via the germline V gene (reference sequence), CDR1 is MNHEY and CDR2 SMNVEV. The CDR3, cysteine through phenylalanine, is 14 amino acids long. Only CDR3 DNA remains: 42 bases, in frame from the first base. V is pruned by 2 bases and J by 4 bases, leaving 4 bases of the junction without a gene match. The sample is drawn from a study of cytomegalovirus exposure and HLA in healthy donors (dated 2017 in TCRdb). About the study as a whole: The 650 to 750 repertoires of the first cohort and the 120 or so validation repertoires were produced on the same platform, according to a later analysis. The study aimed to test whether signatures of past pathogen exposure could be identified by cataloging public T cell receptors. Besides the first cohort of more than 650 subjects, a separate validation cohort made up of 120 or so different subjects was used. To predict cytomegalovirus infection status, the study combined high-throughput TCR immunosequencing, statistical association of individual TCRs with disease status, and machine learning. The paper's findings and limits, for the study overall: A later analysis found that TCRs clustered in the first cohort also tended to co-occur in the 120 validation repertoires, with roughly 95% of cluster scores above 0. A later analysis lacked HLA typing for the validation cohort, so it scored co-occurrence in that cohort across all 110 or so repertoires. Across donors, most TCR sequences were observed very rarely, whereas some public TCRs were present in many individuals. A total of fewer than 200 TCR beta chains were listed by the study as associated with cytomegalovirus. The classifier was reported to diagnose cytomegalovirus status with high specificity and sensitivity in both the original and validation cohorts. The authors suggested that the approach could potentially be extended to other disease states and immunological phenotypes. In vitro tests confirmed that a few of the cytomegalovirus-associated TCR beta chains recognize cytomegalovirus antigens.

Library preparation was by the immunoSEQ multiplex PCR assay. On the study's bioinformatics: To diagnose cytomegalovirus status from the catalog of TCR beta chain sequences, a statistical classification framework was built. TCRdb's version of the immuneACCESS table is confined to in-frame rearrangements and falls short of the full clone set. An unresolved V gene accounts for under half of the shortfall where checked; the remainder is of unknown origin. V and J calls and clone size are as listed in that table; D and trimming were resolved from the DNA. For this sample there are more than 300,000 clones; around 86% appear just once. The ten largest clonotypes hold around 0.8% of the sample. The donors belonged to the validation cohort of about 120 subjects, which was separate from the 666-subject first cohort.

This sequence uses TRBV27 and TRBJ2-7; TRBD1 aligns with 8 central bases. This receptor was identified in a woman aged 18-29 years in good health and CMV-seronegative. Sequencing was carried out using PBMCs. The nucleotide sequence is TGTGCCAGCAGTTTACGACAGGGGAATTACGAGCAGTACTTC. Translated, it gives CASSLRQGNYEQYF.